What follows are 27 T cell receptor beta chains derived from one specimen sequenced in a study of CD8+CD57+ T cells in acquired aplastic anemia. CDR3 and TCR beta VDJ profiling relied on a genomic DNA template. Using its own MiXCR run on the reads, TCRdb lists one record per CDR3 protein. The repertoire has around 250,000 distinct CDR3 sequences, roughly 50% of them found once; the top ten carry 6.5% to 10%. Sequenced sample: sorted CD4+, CD8+, or CD8+CD57+ T cells (not recorded which) from PBMCs. The receptors originated from a human donor with severe aplastic anemia or a healthy control (not recorded which).

As for this clonotype: This sequence may be a read error, since a much larger clone differs from it by one base. The chain has TRBV7-7 and TRBJ2-2, with 8 bases identical to TRBD2. Germline values: CDR1 SSHAT, CDR2 FNYEAQ (reference sequence). The CDR3 has 17 residues. The CDR3 is CASSLNPGTSVSGELVF. CDR3 DNA: TGTGCCAGCAGCTTAAACCCCGGGACTAGTGTGAGCGGGGAGCTGGTTTTT.

V usage is TRBV7-8 and J usage is TRBJ2-5, with 8 bases identical to TRBD2. CDR1 SGHVS and CDR2 FQNEAQ come from the germline V gene. This CDR3 spans 18 amino acids. V was clipped by 1 base and J by 5 bases; unmatched bases: 15. Written as DNA, the CDR3 is TGTGCCAGCAGCTTAGGGGCAGGCGAAGCGGGAGAGAGGGAGACCCAGTACTTC. Its translation: CASSLGAGEAGERETQYF.

V and J are TRBV11-3 and TRBJ2-7, with D hard to call. This CDR3 has 13 amino acids. Trimming took 5 bases from V and 7 from J, leaving 15 bases between them. Germline assignment: CDR1 SGHNT and CDR2 YENEEA. The CDR3 nucleotides are TGTGCCAGCAGCGCGAGAGAGGTTCAGGAGCAGTACTTC. This translates into CASSAREVQEQYF.

This clonotype was picked up a small number of times. The genes are TRBV10-3 and TRBJ2-7; perhaps TRBD1 as D (6 bases). V lost 6 bases, J lost 6 bases, and 12 bases lay in between. This CDR3 has 12 residues. CDR1 ENHRY and CDR2 SYGVKD come from the germline V gene. The CDR3 protein is CAIRNRAGEQYF. The CDR3 region has the DNA TGTGCCATCAGGAACAGGGCGGGCGAGCAGTACTTC.

The chain joins TRBV9 to TRBJ1-6; a possible D gene is TRBD1 (5 bases). The CDR3 spans 15 residues. V was clipped by 4 bases and J by 8 bases, with 16 bases between them. CDR1 and CDR2 from the germline V gene are SGDLS and YYNGEE. CDR3 sequence: CASSTRGGFDSPLHF. Written as DNA, the CDR3 is TGTGCCAGCAGCACCCGTGGGGGTTTCGATTCACCCCTCCACTTT.

This chain uses TRBV27 with TRBJ2-2; D is uncertain. CDR1 and CDR2 from the germline V gene are MNHEY and SMNVEV (reference sequence). The germline V and J ends were trimmed by 8 bases and 4 bases, with 17 bases remaining between them. CDR3 size: 15 residues. The CDR3 sequence is CASARVGLGTGELFF. The CDR3 bases are TGTGCCAGCGCACGGGTCGGTTTGGGCACCGGGGAGCTGTTTTTT.

A few counts support this clonotype. The CDR3 spells CASSLIGTGLNPPLHF. CDR3 in DNA: TGTGCCAGCAGCTTAATCGGGACAGGGTTGAATCCACCCCTCCACTTT. V gene TRBV7-3 combines with J gene TRBJ1-6; TRBD1 aligns across 9 bases. The CDR3 is 16 amino acids. The germline CDR1 and CDR2 sequences are SGHTA and FQGTGA. V dropped 1 base and J dropped 11; count of bases not matched to a gene: 9. Using reference TRBV7-3 and TRBJ1-6 for the parts outside the CDR3, the full variable domain is GAGVSQTPSNKVTEKGKYVELRCDPISGHTALYWYRQSLGQGPEFLIYFQGTGAADDSGLPNDRFFAVRPEGSVSTLKIQRTERGDSAVYLCASSLIGTGLNPPLHFGNGTRLTVT.

This clonotype was seen more than once but under ten times. This chain uses TRBV20-1 with TRBJ2-6; D is perhaps TRBD2 (7 bases). CDR3 length: 15 amino acids. The germline V and J ends were trimmed by 5 bases and 8 bases, with 19 bases remaining between them. CDR1 is DFQATT and CDR2 is SNEGSKA in the germline V gene (reference sequence). CDR3 loop: CSAPLGGGWTNVLTF. The CDR3 DNA follows: TGCAGTGCTCCTTTGGGGGGGGGCTGGACCAACGTCCTGACTTTC.

This clonotype was counted ten times or more. The rearrangement links TRBV6-6 to TRBJ1-3, with 10 bases lining up with TRBD1. This CDR3 is 17 amino acids long. The V segment lost 3 bases and the J segment 3 bases; nucleotides outside the gene matches: 8. Germline assignment: CDR1 MNHNY and CDR2 SVGAGI (reference sequence). In nucleotides, the CDR3 is TGTGCCAGCAGTTATCCGGGACAGGGGTATGGTGGAAACACCATATATTTT. Residues: CASSYPGQGYGGNTIYF.

Turning to this clonotype: Its ends do not fully match the called genes, so a read error is possible. The gene calls are TRBV7-3 and TRBJ1-2; 8 bases align to TRBD1. The CDR3 runs 13 residues. Germline assignment: CDR1 SGHTA and CDR2 FQGTGA. The CDR3 bases are TGCGCCAGCAGCCAAACGACAGGGGATGGCTACACCTTC. Amino acids: CASSQTTGDGYTF.

The sample holds many counts of this clonotype. The V and J genes are TRBV7-8 and TRBJ1-5; D is uncertain. In germline, CDR1 is SGHVS, CDR2 FQNEAQ. V lost 5 bases and J 0 bases, leaving 8 bases between the germline ends. The CDR3 length is 14 residues. CDR3 DNA: TGTGCCAGCAGCCTCTCTTTTAGCAATCAGCCCCAGCATTTT. It specifies CASSLSFSNQPQHF.

This chain uses TRBV5-6 with TRBJ2-1; 7 bases are shared with TRBD2. V lost 4 bases and J lost 1; bases outside the gene matches: 5. The CDR3 covers 15 residues. Germline CDR1 is SGHDT and CDR2 is YYEEEE. The CDR3 nucleotides are TGTGCCAGCAGCCCAGCGGGGCCGTCCTACAATGAGCAGTTCTTC. Its protein is CASSPAGPSYNEQFF.

The chain carries TRBV29-1 and TRBJ1-2; D remains unclear. The CDR3 has 12 residues. Germline CDR1 is SQVTM and CDR2 is ANQGSEA. CDR3 sequence: CSAPGANYGYTF. As DNA, the CDR3 is TGCAGTGCTCCCGGGGCTAACTATGGCTACACCTTC.

Only one count was recorded for this clonotype. This chain connects TRBV7-6 to TRBJ2-1, with 8 bases lining up with TRBD1. CDR3 length: 16 amino acids. Looked up from germline, CDR1 is SGHVS and CDR2 is FNYEAQ. Germline trimming cut 2 bases from V and 6 bases from J; bases unmatched to any gene: 9. CDR3 sequence reads: CASSLYSAGTGNEQFF. CDR3 nucleotide sequence: TGTGCCAGCAGCTTATATTCGGCGGGGACAGGCAATGAGCAGTTCTTC.

This clonotype is a singleton in its sample. This may stem from a read error, because a much larger clone lies one nucleotide away. The chain recombines TRBV12-5 with TRBJ1-2; no definite D call. There are 18 residues in the CDR3. CDR1 is LGHNT, CDR2 FRNRAP, per germline. The DNA for the CDR3 is TGTGCTAGTGGTTTGTTGGGGAAGTCGCGTGCCGTTAACTGTGGCTACACCTTC. It codes for CASGLLGKSRAVNCGYTF. Full variable domain (missing parts from reference TRBV12-5 and TRBJ1-2): DARVTQTPRHKVTEMGQEVTMRCQPILGHNTVFWYRQTMMQGLELLAYFRNRAPLDDSGMPKDRFSAEMPDATLATLKIQPSEPRDSAVYFCASGLLGKSRAVNCGYTFGSGTRLTVV.

CDR3 region: CATSRVAGGFHEQYF. CDR3 in DNA: TGTGCCACCAGCAGAGTAGCAGGAGGGTTCCACGAGCAGTACTTC. The chain combines TRBV15 with TRBJ2-7; a possible D gene is TRBD2 (6 bases). This CDR3 contains 15 residues. V gave up 1 base and J gave up 5 bases, with 15 bases separating them. The germline V gene has CDR1 LNHNV and CDR2 YYDKDF (reference sequence).

V gene TRBV24-1 combines with J gene TRBJ2-2; D ambiguous. Trimming stripped 4 bases from V and 3 bases from J, with 17 bases between. This CDR3 spans 17 amino acids. Germline loops: CDR1 KGHDR, CDR2 SFDVKD. For the CDR3, the DNA is TGTGCCACCAGTGAGCAACCCGTAAGCGAGTACACCGGGGAGCTGTTTTTT. It yields the protein CATSEQPVSEYTGELFF.

The chain links TRBV2 to TRBJ2-7, with D possibly matching TRBD1 (5 bases). The V gene lost 8 bases and the J gene lost 3 bases, with 14 bases spanning the gap. The CDR3 is 13 amino acids. Germline V CDR1 and CDR2: SNHLY, FYNNEI. This CDR3 is CASGTTEYYEQYF. Written as DNA, the CDR3 is TGTGCCAGCGGAACGACAGAATACTACGAGCAGTACTTC.

This chain connects TRBV12-3 or TRBV12-4 to TRBJ2-1, with 7 bases identical to TRBD2. The CDR3 totals 13 residues. With V trimmed by 6 bases and J by 9 bases, 8 bases remained unmatched. The CDR3 here is CASSRGTISEQFF. In DNA, the CDR3 is TGTGCCAGCAGCCGCGGGACTATTAGTGAGCAGTTCTTC.

This sequence joins TRBV14 and TRBJ1-6; D remains ambiguous. The V gene lost 2 bases and the J gene lost 5 bases, with 10 bases spanning the gap. CDR1 and CDR2 (germline): SGHDN, FVKESK. This CDR3 contains 15 residues. This CDR3 reads CASSQSLRHNSPLHF. The CDR3 DNA sequence: TGTGCCAGCAGCCAATCCCTGCGGCATAATTCACCCCTCCACTTT.

This clonotype was seen at least ten times. DNA for the CDR3: TGTGCCAGCAGCCGAACTAGCGATCTAGAGACCCAGTACTTC. Translated, it gives CASSRTSDLETQYF. The chain joins TRBV7-9 to TRBJ2-5; the match to TRBD2 covers 7 bases. CDR1 and CDR2 (germline): SEHNR, FQNEAQ (reference sequence). Unmatched junction bases numbered 7, after V lost 5 bases and J lost 4 bases. The CDR3 loop spans 14 amino acids.

This clonotype turned up a few times. The chain couples TRBV7-9 to TRBJ2-5; D call uncertain. This CDR3 is 12 amino acids long. Per germline, CDR1 SEHNR and CDR2 FQNEAQ (reference sequence). Trimming left V 3 bases short and J 1 base short, with 3 bases between. The CDR3 is CASSFSQETQYF. CDR3 coding DNA: TGTGCCAGCAGCTTTTCCCAAGAGACCCAGTACTTC.

The table lists this clonotype with many counts. The rearrangement uses TRBV6-1 and TRBJ1-4, with unresolved D. This CDR3 comprises 14 residues. Trimming removed 6 bases at V and 6 bases at J, with 14 bases between. CDR1 MNHNS and CDR2 SASEGT come from the germline V gene. The CDR3 coding sequence is TGTGCCAGCAGCCTGACCGGCATGGATGAAAAACTGTTTTTT. Protein: CASSLTGMDEKLFF.

The chain combines TRBV6-2 or TRBV6-3 with TRBJ2-5; TRBD1 is a possible D gene (6 bases). The CDR3 sequence is 14 residues long. The germline V gene encodes CDR1 MNHEY and CDR2 SVGEGT. Trimming pared 4 bases from V and 2 bases from J, leaving 11 bases between. The CDR3 DNA reads as TGTGCCAGCAGTTCAACAGGGAATCAAGAGACCCAGTACTTC. Its translation: CASSSTGNQETQYF.

On this clonotype itself: A single base separates this from a much larger clone, so it may be a read error. This chain links TRBV12-5 with TRBJ1-1; D call uncertain. Germline CDR1 reads LGHNT; CDR2 reads FRNRAP. The CDR3 contains 12 residues. The V and J ends lost 1 base and 2 bases respectively, with 2 bases between them. The CDR3 spells CASGLDNTEAFF. The CDR3 DNA reads TGTGCTAGTGGTTTGGATAACACTGAAGCTTTCTTT. Combining the CDR3 with reference TRBV12-5 and TRBJ1-1 gives the whole variable domain DARVTQTPRHKVTEMGQEVTMRCQPILGHNTVFWYRQTMMQGLELLAYFRNRAPLDDSGMPKDRFSAEMPDATLATLKIQPSEPRDSAVYFCASGLDNTEAFFGQGTRLTVV.

In its sample, this clonotype was seen a few times. A much larger clone differs by one base, so this may be a read error. The chain couples TRBV5-5 to TRBJ2-2; TRBD1 agrees at 8 bases. Germline values: CDR1 SGHKS, CDR2 YYEKEE (reference sequence). With V trimmed by 0 bases and J by 9 bases, 10 bases remained unmatched. The CDR3 consists of 16 residues. CDR3 in DNA: TGTGCCAGCAGCTTGGTGGGGAGACAGGGGTTACGGGAGCTGTTTTTT. It specifies CASSLVGRQGLRELFF.

This clonotype came up many times. The chain recombines TRBV20-1 with TRBJ1-5; no reliable D call. This CDR3 has 14 residues. CDR1 DFQATT and CDR2 SNEGSKA come from the germline V gene (reference sequence). Deletions cut 3 bases from V and 0 bases from J, with 9 bases between. The DNA of the CDR3 is TGCAGTGCTAGGAGGACGTATAGCAATCAGCCCCAGCATTTT. It yields the protein CSARRTYSNQPQHF.